The source of this T cell receptor beta chain is a study of blood T cells in healthy people across ages. Germline V lookup: CDR1 LGHDT, CDR2 YNNKEL (reference sequence). This CDR3 has 15 amino acids. Trimming took 2 bases from V and 0 from J, leaving 10 bases between them. A second PCR of about 6 to 11 cycles used a sample-barcoded 5' primer and a J-beta primer mix. The yield of each sample was at least 3 million CDR3-containing paired-end reads. TCRdb re-derived calls from the 5' RACE reads in MiXCR, one entry per CDR3 protein. The repertoire holds 550,000 to 800,000 distinct CDR3 sequences, with about 21% as singletons. Each donor had approximately 10 milliliters of peripheral blood drawn. The sample holds a few counts of this clonotype.

The material sequenced was blood. The receptor's source is a man between 70 and 80 years old in good health. V gene TRBV3-1 combines with J gene TRBJ1-1; a possible D gene is TRBD1 (6 bases). CDR3 bases: TGTGCCAGCAGCCAAACAGGGTTCATGAACACTGAAGCTTTCTTT. Its protein is CASSQTGFMNTEAFF.